These 25 T cell receptor beta chains were all obtained from the same sample, sequenced in a study of T cell clones after liver transplantation. The method was immunoSEQ multiplex PCR; TCRdb's version includes in-frame clones alone and lacks a portion of them. Among 60,000 or so clones listed, 65% to 75% were seen once. The sample was CD4+ T cells from blood, taken before liver transplant. Receptor source: a human donor who received a liver transplant.

The chain recombines TRBV2 with TRBJ1-6; TRBD1 agrees at 8 bases. Per the germline V gene, CDR1 is SNHLY and CDR2 is FYNNEI. With V trimmed by 6 bases and J by 8 bases, 6 bases remained unmatched. This CDR3 comprises 14 residues. CDR3 in DNA: TGTGCCAGCAGCCAAGACAGGGGTTATTCACCCCTCCACTTT. Amino acid sequence: CASSQDRGYSPLHF.

The V gene is TRBV6-1, the J gene TRBJ1-5, with a possible D match to TRBD1 (5 bases). Germline-derived CDR1 and CDR2 are MNHNS and SASEGT. The CDR3 covers 13 residues. V gave up 7 bases and J gave up 4 bases, with 11 bases separating them. The CDR3 bases are TGTGCCAGCACCGGGGGGATTAATCAGCCCCAGCATTTT. Translating it yields CASTGGINQPQHF.

The chain uses TRBV7-9 and TRBJ2-5, with TRBD2 matching 8 bases. The ends lost 1 base at V and 2 bases at J; junction bases unmatched: 15. CDR3 length equals 19 residues. The germline V gene encodes CDR1 SEHNR and CDR2 FQNEAQ (reference sequence). CDR3 DNA: TGTGCCAGCAGCTTAGGGGTAGCGGGGACTCAGAGACCTCAAGAGACCCAGTACTTC. Amino acid sequence: CASSLGVAGTQRPQETQYF.

This clone has only one observation. The chain joins TRBV5-1 to TRBJ2-1; 11 nucleotides agree with TRBD2. This CDR3 region has 16 residues. The germline V gene has CDR1 SGHRS and CDR2 YFSETQ. Trimming took 0 bases from V and 4 from J; bases not matched to a gene: 3. The chain's CDR3 is CASSLVLAGGYNEQFF. CDR3 nucleotides: TGCGCCAGCAGCTTGGTGTTAGCGGGGGGGTACAATGAGCAGTTCTTC.

V gene TRBV6-6 combines with J gene TRBJ2-3; D gene ambiguous. CDR3 size: 12 residues. The germline V gene has CDR1 MNHNY and CDR2 SVGAGI (reference sequence). Trimming left V 5 bases short and J 2 bases short, with 5 bases between. The CDR3 loop reads CASSEVTDTQYF. Here the CDR3 DNA reads TGTGCCAGCAGTGAGGTCACAGATACGCAGTATTTT.

Here the CDR3 reads CAISLSTGELFF. The DNA of the CDR3 is TGTGCCATCAGTCTGAGCACCGGGGAGCTGTTTTTT. The gene calls are TRBV10-3 and TRBJ2-2; the D is unclear. The CDR3 sequence is 12 residues long. Trimming stripped 5 bases from V and 4 bases from J, with 5 bases between. The V gene's germline CDR1 is ENHRY and CDR2 SYGVKD.

The genes are TRBV7-6 and TRBJ2-1; tentative D call: TRBD2 (6 bases). CDR3 length: 14 residues. Trimming took 5 bases from V and 3 from J, leaving 11 bases between them. In germline, CDR1 is SGHVS, CDR2 FNYEAQ. CDR3 sequence reads: CASSVRGNYNEQFF. The CDR3 DNA sequence: TGTGCCAGCAGCGTTCGGGGGAACTACAATGAGCAGTTCTTC.

The CDR3 loop is CASSSRYGYTF. DNA for the CDR3: TGTGCCAGCAGTTCTCGCTATGGCTACACCTTC. V usage is TRBV6-6 and J usage is TRBJ1-2; D unresolved. This CDR3 comprises 11 residues. Trimming stripped 4 bases from V and 4 bases from J, with 4 bases between. Germline values: CDR1 MNHNY, CDR2 SVGAGI (reference sequence).

The V and J genes are TRBV7-9 and TRBJ2-3; tentatively, D is TRBD1 (5 bases). Per germline, CDR1 SEHNR and CDR2 FQNEAQ (reference sequence). The V end lost 4 bases, the J end lost 4 bases, and 21 bases lay between the germline ends. This CDR3 contains 17 residues. CDR3 DNA: TGTGCCAGCAGCTCGCAACTTAGGACACTTAGGGCAGATACGCAGTATTTT. It specifies CASSSQLRTLRADTQYF.

The chain carries TRBV5-6 and TRBJ1-5; 8 positions agree with TRBD1. J gave up 0 bases and V 2 bases, and 10 bases lay outside the gene matches. CDR3 size: 18 residues. Germline CDR1 SGHDT, CDR2 YYEEEE. The CDR3, as DNA: TGTGCCAGCAGCTTTTGGGGACAGGTCCTCGTTAGCAATCAGCCCCAGCATTTT. This encodes CASSFWGQVLVSNQPQHF.

The gene calls are TRBV29-1 and TRBJ1-3; 7 bases map to TRBD1. This CDR3 spans 14 amino acids. The germline gives CDR1 SQVTM, CDR2 ANQGSEA. Trimming cost V 4 bases and J 6 bases; bases outside gene matches: 9. This chain's CDR3 is CSVAPDRAQNTIYF. CDR3 sequence (DNA): TGCAGCGTTGCACCTGACAGGGCCCAAAACACCATATATTTT.

CDR3 in amino acids: CAWSPGTGGYNEQFF. CDR3 DNA sequence: TGTGCCTGGAGTCCCGGGACAGGGGGCTACAATGAGCAGTTCTTC. The V call is TRBV30, the J call TRBJ2-1; 11 positions agree with TRBD1. This CDR3 contains 15 residues. The V gene's germline CDR1 is GTSNPN and CDR2 SVGIG (reference sequence). The junction had 3 bases not matched to a gene; V was cut back by 2 bases and J by 3 bases.

V and J are TRBV10-3 and TRBJ1-1; TRBD1 agrees at 10 bases. The junction had 4 bases not matched to a gene; V was cut back by 3 bases and J by 9 bases. The V gene's germline CDR1 is ENHRY and CDR2 SYGVKD. This CDR3 is 13 amino acids long. CDR3 amino acids: CAISDPDRGKAFF. As DNA, the CDR3 is TGTGCCATCAGTGATCCGGACAGGGGGAAAGCTTTCTTT.

The chain links TRBV28 to TRBJ1-1; 7 nucleotides match TRBD1. The V gene's germline CDR1 is MDHEN and CDR2 SYDVKM. Trimming cost V 6 bases and J 1 base; bases outside gene matches: 11. The CDR3 consists of 16 residues. The CDR3 DNA sequence: TGTGCCAGCAGCCGGCCCTTTCGGACAGGGAACACTGAAGCTTTCTTT. Protein: CASSRPFRTGNTEAFF.

The rearrangement joins TRBV6-1 to TRBJ1-5, with 9 bases matching TRBD1. Trimming removed 5 bases from V and 2 bases from J; junction bases left unmatched: 4. The germline V gene has CDR1 MNHNS and CDR2 SASEGT. The CDR3 covers 15 residues. Here the CDR3 DNA reads TGTGCCAGCAGTAGGACAGGGGAAGGCAATCAGCCCCAGCATTTT. Amino acids: CASSRTGEGNQPQHF.

This chain connects TRBV7-2 to TRBJ2-1; 11 nucleotides match TRBD2. The CDR3 spans 15 residues. Germline trimming cut 7 bases from V and 7 bases from J; bases unmatched to any gene: 9. In germline, CDR1 is SGHTA, CDR2 FQGNSA. In DNA form, the CDR3 reads TGTGCCAGCACTATAAACCTAGCGGGGGGTAATGAGCAGTTCTTC. This sequence encodes CASTINLAGGNEQFF.

This sequence joins TRBV4-2 and TRBJ2-5; D might be TRBD1 (6 bases). V was trimmed by 1 base and J by 5 bases, leaving 14 bases between them. The germline CDR1 and CDR2 sequences are LGHNA and YNFKEQ. The length of the CDR3 is 15 residues. This chain's CDR3 is CASSQARTAPETQYF. The CDR3 nucleotides read TGTGCCAGCAGCCAAGCCCGGACAGCCCCGGAGACCCAGTACTTC.

This clone was found many times. J is TRBJ1-6 and V is TRBV10-3, with D possibly being TRBD1 (5 bases). The CDR3 contains 14 residues. Germline V lookup: CDR1 ENHRY, CDR2 SYGVKD. V shed 0 bases and J shed 13 bases, with 13 bases lying between them. The CDR3 sequence: CAISESTGVGPLHF. The CDR3 DNA follows: TGTGCCATCAGTGAGTCGACGGGGGTTGGGCCCCTCCACTTT.

The gene calls are TRBV30 and TRBJ1-2, with D possibly being TRBD1 (6 bases). Trimming left V 0 bases short and J 5 bases short, with 13 bases between. Germline CDR1 GTSNPN, CDR2 SVGIG (reference sequence). This CDR3 has 14 residues. The CDR3 loop reads CAWSVGTPYYGYTF. The CDR3 nucleotides are TGTGCCTGGAGTGTAGGGACACCTTATTATGGCTACACCTTC.

The J gene is TRBJ2-5, the V gene TRBV7-2; D is possibly TRBD2 (5 bases). The CDR3 has 11 amino acids. V was shortened by 5 bases and J by 5 bases, with 6 bases between the two germline ends. The V gene's germline CDR1 is SGHTA and CDR2 FQGNSA. CDR3 sequence: CASSGGETQYF. In nucleotides, the CDR3 is TGTGCCAGCAGCGGCGGGGAGACCCAGTACTTC.

The rearrangement uses TRBV6-1 and TRBJ1-1; the match to TRBD1 covers 7 bases. The CDR3 loop spans 18 amino acids. Germline lookup yields CDR1 MNHNS and CDR2 SASEGT. Trimming took 3 bases from V and 7 from J; bases not matched to a gene: 20. DNA for the CDR3: TGTGCCAGCAGTGAGTATCTTTGGAAAGGGACAGCCTTTGTTGAAGCTTTCTTT. Protein sequence: CASSEYLWKGTAFVEAFF.

V usage is TRBV6-6 and J usage is TRBJ1-1; D ambiguous. CDR1 is MNHNY, CDR2 SVGAGI, per germline (reference sequence). The CDR3 loop spans 13 amino acids. Trimming stripped 4 bases from V and 3 bases from J, with 9 bases between. The CDR3 is CASSSGAYTEAFF. The CDR3 DNA follows: TGTGCCAGCAGTTCGGGAGCTTACACTGAAGCTTTCTTT.

V is TRBV19 and J is TRBJ1-2; 9 bases map to TRBD1. V dropped 5 bases and J dropped 4; count of bases not matched to a gene: 8. Per germline, CDR1 LNHDA and CDR2 SQIVND (reference sequence). The CDR3 length is 15 residues. The CDR3 protein is CASSLQGASGYGYTF. In nucleotides, the CDR3 is TGTGCCAGTAGTCTACAGGGGGCGTCTGGCTATGGCTACACCTTC.

The CDR3 DNA is TGTGCCAGCAACAGGGAAGAGACCCAGTACTTC. Translating gives CASNREETQYF. The chain combines TRBV25-1 with TRBJ2-5; possibly TRBD1 for D (6 bases). V was cut by 7 bases and J by 3 bases, with 6 bases left in between. This CDR3 spans 11 amino acids. CDR1 is MGHDK, CDR2 SYGVNS, per germline.

The rearrangement links TRBV11-3 to TRBJ2-2, with 8 bases that match TRBD2. With V trimmed by 4 bases and J by 1 base, 8 bases remained unmatched. Germline values: CDR1 SGHNT, CDR2 YENEEA. There are 17 residues in the CDR3. CDR3: CASSSRGSGMNTGELFF. The CDR3 nucleotides are TGTGCCAGCAGCTCCCGGGGTAGCGGGATGAACACCGGGGAGCTGTTTTTT.